The rows below give T cell receptor beta chains drawn from one sample of a study of blood T cell repertoires in COVID-19. TCRdb's copy holds only in-frame clones and misses some; the assay was immunoSEQ multiplex PCR. The sample carries more than 110,000 clones, about 80% recorded once. Sample: PBMCs or T cells enriched from blood (not recorded which). The receptors stem from a woman between 18 and 30 years old who had been exposed to COVID-19. Each CDR3 is given without its conserved first and last residue. Each record gives: J gene, V gene, CDR3 protein.

>TRBJ1-5|TRBV27
ASSWDRGQPQH
>TRBJ1-5|TRBV2
ASSWGQGTQPQH
>TRBJ1-1|TRBV12-5
ASGLDRGHTEAF
>TRBJ2-7|TRBV11-2
ASRSTRGSEQY
>TRBJ2-3|TRBV19
ASSIGKSTDTQY
>TRBJ2-1|TRBV20-1
SASGTSGGSSYNEQF
>TRBJ1-4|TRBV6-5
ATLDRGYEKLF
>TRBJ2-3|TRBV6-2/TRBV6-3
ASSYGAGESDTQY
>TRBJ2-7|TRBV19
ASSSRPVDRGPYEQY
>TRBJ1-6|TRBV27
ASSPYGDRGHSYNSPLH
>TRBJ2-1|TRBV6-2/TRBV6-3
ASSSTGGAYNEQF
>TRBJ1-1|TRBV7-2
ASSLAAGKPGAF
>TRBJ1-5|TRBV5-6
ASSAINQPQH
>TRBJ1-3|TRBV7-9
ASSLVVQGLGNTIY
>TRBJ2-1|TRBV7-9
ASSSTSGRVNEQF
>TRBJ1-2|TRBV4-1
ASSSPGQRYYGYT
>TRBJ1-2|TRBV18
ASSPPGQVGGYT
>TRBJ1-1|TRBV7-3
ASSSTGTGGTEAF
>TRBJ1-2|TRBV11-2
ASSLVSWQGADSARGYT
>TRBJ1-3|TRBV28
ATGQSSGNTIY
>TRBJ2-7|TRBV28
ASSPGQGAGEQY
>TRBJ1-2|TRBV11-2
ASSLEYGGSNYGYT
>TRBJ2-7|TRBV4-1
ASSQPGTRTRYEQY
>TRBJ1-5|TRBV24-1
ATSGEGYQPQH
>TRBJ1-1|TRBV7-9
ASSATGGNTEAF
>TRBJ1-4|TRBV4-2
ASSQELRGLGEKLF
>TRBJ2-7|TRBV6-1
ASSERDSRYEQY
>TRBJ2-3|TRBV28
ASSPSWDRAQDTQY
>TRBJ2-3|TRBV6-2/TRBV6-3
ASSHTDTQY
>TRBJ1-1|TRBV29-1
SVLLGRAEAF
>TRBJ1-1|TRBV5-1
ASSSTGGSRNTEAF
>TRBJ2-7|TRBV29-1
SVETQDYEQY
>TRBJ1-2|TRBV12-3/TRBV12-4
ASSPGLDYGYT
>TRBJ1-1|TRBV30
AWSPDRVRTEAF
>TRBJ2-1|TRBV9
ASSVAGAVSYNEQF
>TRBJ1-4|TRBV4-1
ASSQEDLVGAVVEKLF
>TRBJ2-1|TRBV7-2
ASSLGPWGDNEQF
>TRBJ1-2|TRBV28
ASTETGTGVRNGYT
>TRBJ2-1|TRBV6-2/TRBV6-3
ASSETSGHYNEQF
>TRBJ1-2|TRBV28
ASSLSGGVHGYT
>TRBJ1-2|TRBV9
ASSVTGGSYYGYT
>TRBJ2-3|TRBV30
AWSSPAGGTDTQY
>TRBJ2-7|TRBV29-1
SVGLRGAGQY
>TRBJ2-3|TRBV5-4
ASSSLRDGGTDTQY
>TRBJ2-7|TRBV15
ATGGDEQY
>TRBJ1-5|TRBV28
ASTTQGLRNQPQH
>TRBJ1-2|TRBV14
ASSQSQGFNYGYT
>TRBJ2-3|TRBV6-5
ASSRKLADTDTQY
>TRBJ2-7|TRBV19
ASSPRTGGEQY
>TRBJ2-7|TRBV18
ASSPSSGQGAYEQY
>TRBJ2-3|TRBV19
ASSIVASGRRGDTQY
>TRBJ1-1|TRBV19
ASSIRLRAEAF